One and the same sample provided the 19 T cell receptor beta chains below, sequenced in a study of cytomegalovirus exposure and HLA in healthy donors. This PCR relied on a set of 60 Vbeta primers and 13 Jbeta primers. The assay was immunoSEQ multiplex PCR, and TCRdb's table has in-frame clones only and misses some. The sample contains about 150,000 clones, approximately 80% of which appear only once. The sequenced sample consisted of PBMCs. These receptors were taken from a woman in her thirties or forties in good health and CMV-seropositive.

This chain uses TRBV10-1 with TRBJ2-3; 9 bases are shared with TRBD2. This CDR3 spans 14 amino acids. Germline CDR1 and CDR2: WNHNN and SYGVQD (reference sequence). After removal of 3 bases from V and 4 bases from J, the junction contained 2 bases not matched to a gene. The CDR3 spells CASSEAGGPDTQYF. CDR3 DNA sequence: TGCGCCAGCAGTGAAGCGGGGGGACCAGATACGCAGTATTTT.

The table lists this clone with a few counts. The V call is TRBV7-3, the J call TRBJ2-1; 7 bases fit TRBD2. The CDR3 covers 15 residues. Looked up from germline, CDR1 is SGHTA and CDR2 is FQGTGA. V trimming: 1 base; J trimming: 6 bases; junction bases outside the gene matches: 6. CDR3 in DNA: TGTGCCAGCAGCTTAAGAGCGGGGTCGAGCAATGAGCAGTTCTTC. Its protein is CASSLRAGSSNEQFF.

The rearrangement links TRBV4-1 to TRBJ2-5; 14 bases line up with TRBD2. Matching the DNA end better, TRBJ2-7 makes the J call doubtful. There are 14 residues in the CDR3. The V gene's germline CDR1 is MGHRA and CDR2 YSYEKL. Here the CDR3 reads CASSRLAGGHEQYF. CDR3 DNA: TGCGCCAGCAGTCGACTAGCGGGGGGGCACGAGCAGTACTTC.

The V call is TRBV5-4, the J call TRBJ2-7, with no clear D. CDR3 length equals 14 residues. Germline assignment: CDR1 SGHNT and CDR2 YYREEE (reference sequence). V dropped 2 bases and J dropped 3 bases, with 12 bases sitting between them. This CDR3 reads CASSFSNKIYEQYF. CDR3 in DNA: TGTGCCAGCAGCTTCTCCAACAAGATCTACGAGCAGTACTTC.

V gene TRBV19 combines with J gene TRBJ1-2; D is undetermined. Trimming took off 4 bases at V and 4 bases at J, with 10 bases between the two ends. In germline, CDR1 is LNHDA, CDR2 SQIVND (reference sequence). CDR3 length: 13 residues. The CDR3 nucleotides read TGTGCCAGTAGTACGGCCGGGAGCTATGGCTACACCTTC. It is translated as CASSTAGSYGYTF. The full variable domain, completed using reference TRBV19 and TRBJ1-2, is DGGITQSPKYLFRKEGQNVTLSCEQNLNHDAMYWYRQDPGQGLRLIYYSQIVNDFQKGDIAEGYSVSREKKESFPLTVTSAQKNPTAFYLCASSTAGSYGYTFGSGTRLTVV.

This chain uses TRBV10-3 with TRBJ2-2, with D hard to call. The CDR3 has 13 residues. Germline V lookup: CDR1 ENHRY, CDR2 SYGVKD. The V end lost 3 bases, the J end lost 6 bases, and 8 bases lay between the germline ends. In DNA, the CDR3 is TGTGCCATCAGTGATGCCGGAGCCGGGGAGCTGTTTTTT. It codes for CAISDAGAGELFF.

The CDR3 nucleotides read TGTGCCAGCAGCTTAATACCGGTCTATGGCTACACCTTC. It is translated as CASSLIPVYGYTF. The chain joins TRBV7-2 to TRBJ1-2; D gene uncertain. This CDR3 contains 13 residues. V was shortened by 2 bases and J by 4 bases, with 8 bases between the two germline ends. Germline loops: CDR1 SGHTA, CDR2 FQGNSA.

The chain has TRBV2 and TRBJ1-1; 7 positions match TRBD1. The CDR3 totals 14 residues. V was clipped by 5 bases and J by 4 bases; unmatched bases: 7. CDR1 and CDR2 from the germline V gene are SNHLY and FYNNEI. Here the CDR3 reads CASSTTSGGTEAFF. CDR3 DNA sequence: TGTGCCAGCAGTACAACTTCAGGGGGCACTGAAGCTTTCTTT.

This sequence joins TRBV28 and TRBJ1-5; D may be TRBD1 (5 bases). V lost 6 bases and J lost 0, with 18 bases in between. CDR3 size: 17 residues. In germline, CDR1 is MDHEN, CDR2 SYDVKM. In nucleotides, the CDR3 is TGTGCCAGCAGCCTTCTGGGGCTGAAGTATAGCAATCAGCCCCAGCATTTT. This sequence encodes CASSLLGLKYSNQPQHF.

This sequence joins TRBV30 and TRBJ2-7; 7 positions agree with TRBD2. Germline V CDR1 and CDR2: GTSNPN, SVGIG (reference sequence). V trimming: 3 bases; J trimming: 4 bases; junction bases outside the gene matches: 6. The CDR3 is 13 residues long. This CDR3 reads CAWSKLAPYEQYF. DNA of the CDR3: TGTGCCTGGAGCAAACTAGCGCCGTACGAGCAGTACTTC.

This clone appeared once. This chain links TRBV6-1 with TRBJ1-2, with 7 positions matching TRBD1. V was clipped by 6 bases and J by 2 bases; unmatched bases: 9. CDR1 and CDR2 from the germline V gene are MNHNS and SASEGT. CDR3 length equals 15 residues. The CDR3 loop reads CASRRGGQENYGYTF. DNA for the CDR3: TGTGCCAGCAGGCGCGGCGGACAGGAAAACTATGGCTACACCTTC.

This clone occurred once. The rearrangement joins TRBV7-8 to TRBJ2-7; D unresolved. V lost 3 bases to trimming and J lost 4 bases, with 4 bases between them. The V gene's germline CDR1 is SGHVS and CDR2 FQNEAQ. This CDR3 region has 11 residues. The CDR3: CASSLSYEQYF. CDR3 coding DNA: TGTGCCAGCAGCTTGTCATACGAGCAGTACTTC.

The chain joins TRBV2 to TRBJ2-2; possibly TRBD2 for D (5 bases). The ends were cut back, 7 bases at V and 6 bases at J, with 15 bases in the middle. This CDR3 comprises 14 residues. Germline values: CDR1 SNHLY, CDR2 FYNNEI. DNA for the CDR3: TGTGCCAGCACGGTACAAGCGGTACCCGGGGAGCTGTTTTTT. Translation gives CASTVQAVPGELFF.

The rearrangement links TRBV5-5 to TRBJ1-5; the D is unclear. V was clipped by 1 base and J by 6 bases, with 14 bases between them. There are 15 residues in the CDR3. Germline V gene lookup returns CDR1 SGHKS and CDR2 YYEKEE (reference sequence). The CDR3 sequence: CASSLMQAPSQPQHF. The CDR3 DNA is TGTGCCAGCAGCTTGATGCAGGCCCCAAGTCAGCCCCAGCATTTT.

The rearrangement joins TRBV7-8 to TRBJ2-2; perhaps TRBD2 as D (6 bases). CDR3 length equals 13 residues. The germline V and J ends were trimmed by 5 bases and 6 bases, with 10 bases remaining between them. CDR1 and CDR2 from the germline V gene are SGHVS and FQNEAQ. CDR3 DNA sequence: TGTGCCAGCAGCCCCAGCGGGCCCGGGGAGCTGTTTTTT. Protein sequence: CASSPSGPGELFF.

V usage is TRBV9 and J usage is TRBJ2-3, with 8 positions matching TRBD2. Germline V lookup: CDR1 SGDLS, CDR2 YYNGEE. V shed 0 bases, J shed 0 bases, and the junction held 15 bases outside the gene matches. This CDR3 spans 20 amino acids. CDR3 DNA sequence: TGTGCCAGCAGCGTAGGCCTCATTCCACTAGCGGATGAGAGCACAGATACGCAGTATTTT. Encoded protein: CASSVGLIPLADESTDTQYF.

The rearrangement joins TRBV14 to TRBJ2-7, with D perhaps matching TRBD1 (5 bases). Trimming took off 0 bases at V and 0 bases at J, with 9 bases between the two ends. The germline gives CDR1 SGHDN, CDR2 FVKESK. The CDR3 is 15 amino acids. The CDR3 DNA reads as TGTGCCAGCAGCCAAGATCCAGGGTACTCCTACGAGCAGTACTTC. It is translated as CASSQDPGYSYEQYF.

The chain combines TRBV5-5 with TRBJ2-5; maybe TRBD1 (5 bases). This CDR3 region has 15 residues. From germline, CDR1 is SGHKS and CDR2 YYEKEE (reference sequence). Between the trimmed V and J ends, which lost 5 bases and 6 bases, there was a span of 20 bases. The CDR3 DNA follows: TGTGCCAGCAGTCATGACCCGGACATCCGGAAGACCCAGTACTTC. This encodes CASSHDPDIRKTQYF. Full variable domain (missing parts from reference TRBV5-5 and TRBJ2-5): DAGVTQSPTHLIKTRGQQVTLRCSPISGHKSVSWYQQVLGQGPQFIFQYYEKEERGRGNFPDRFSARQFPNYSSELNVNALLLGDSALYLCASSHDPDIRKTQYFGPGTRLLVL.

V gene TRBV4-3 combines with J gene TRBJ2-1; 10 bases agree with TRBD1. Unmatched junction bases numbered 9, after V lost 4 bases and J lost 6 bases. The CDR3 length is 16 residues. Germline assignment: CDR1 LGHNA and CDR2 YSLEER. CDR3 sequence reads: CASSLSGTGVSNEQFF. The CDR3 region has the DNA TGCGCCAGCAGCCTAAGCGGGACAGGGGTCAGCAATGAGCAGTTCTTC.